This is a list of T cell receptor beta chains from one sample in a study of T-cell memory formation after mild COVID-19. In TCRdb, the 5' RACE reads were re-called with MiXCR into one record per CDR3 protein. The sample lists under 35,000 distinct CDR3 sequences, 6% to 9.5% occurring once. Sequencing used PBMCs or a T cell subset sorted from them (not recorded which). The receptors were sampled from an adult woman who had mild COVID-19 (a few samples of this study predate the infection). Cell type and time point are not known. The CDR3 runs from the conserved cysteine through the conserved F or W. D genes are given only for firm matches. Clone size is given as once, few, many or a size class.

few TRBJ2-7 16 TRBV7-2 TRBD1 CASSLVSGTGVGEQYF TGTGCCAGCAGCTTAGTGTCAGGGACAGGGGTAGGCGAGCAGTACTTC
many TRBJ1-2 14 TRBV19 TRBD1 CASTAGTGDYGYTF TGTGCCTCCACAGCCGGGACAGGGGACTATGGCTACACCTTC
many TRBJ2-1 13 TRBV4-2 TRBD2 CASSQPSGRKQFF TGTGCCAGCAGCCAACCTAGCGGGAGGAAGCAGTTCTTC
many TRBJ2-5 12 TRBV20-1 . CSAREEGETQYF TGCAGTGCTAGAGAGGAAGGAGAGACCCAGTACTTC
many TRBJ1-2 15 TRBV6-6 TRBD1 CASSNRGQANYGYTF TGTGCCAGCAGTAATAGGGGGCAAGCTAACTATGGCTACACCTTC
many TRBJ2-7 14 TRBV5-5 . CASSFRTPNYEQYF TGTGCCAGCAGCTTTCGAACCCCCAACTACGAGCAGTACTTC
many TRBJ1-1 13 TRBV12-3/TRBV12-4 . CASSFGEDTEAFF TGTGCCAGCAGTTTCGGAGAGGACACTGAAGCTTTCTTT
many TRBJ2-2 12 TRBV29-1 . CSVESDTGELFF TGCAGCGTAGAAAGTGACACCGGGGAGCTGTTTTTT
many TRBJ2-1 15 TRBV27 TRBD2 CASSPPLAGHNEQFF TGTGCCAGCAGTCCGCCACTAGCGGGACACAATGAGCAGTTCTTC
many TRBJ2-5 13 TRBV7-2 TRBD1 CASSLGQGGTQYF TGTGCCAGCAGCTTAGGACAGGGGGGGACCCAGTACTTC
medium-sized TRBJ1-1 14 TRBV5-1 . CASSLGQVESEAFF TGCGCCAGCAGCTTGGGACAGGTGGAATCCGAAGCTTTCTTT
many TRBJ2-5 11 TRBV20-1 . CSASGQETQYF TGCAGTGCTAGCGGCCAAGAGACCCAGTACTTC
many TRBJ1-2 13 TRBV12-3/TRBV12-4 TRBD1 CASTPGQGYGYTF TGTGCCAGCACCCCGGGACAGGGCTATGGCTACACCTTC
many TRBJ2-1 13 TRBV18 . CASSPPAQAQQFF TGTGCCAGCTCACCACCGGCCCAGGCTCAGCAGTTCTTC
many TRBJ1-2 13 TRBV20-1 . CSARDSLDYGYTF TGCAGTGCTAGAGACAGTCTAGACTATGGCTACACCTTC
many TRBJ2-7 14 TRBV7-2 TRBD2 CASSLGLAVTEQYF TGTGCCAGCAGCTTGGGACTAGCGGTAACCGAGCAGTACTTC
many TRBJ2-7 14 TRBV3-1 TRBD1 CASSQGQGSYEQYF TGTGCCAGCAGCCAAGGACAGGGCAGTTACGAGCAGTACTTC
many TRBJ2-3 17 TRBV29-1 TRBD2 CSVASGGAGRGTDTQYF TGCAGCGTCGCGAGTGGGGGAGCGGGACGGGGCACAGATACGCAGTATTTT
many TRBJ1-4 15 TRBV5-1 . CASSLSAAVNEKLFF TGCGCCAGCAGCTTGTCCGCGGCAGTGAACGAAAAACTGTTTTTT
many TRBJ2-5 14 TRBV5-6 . CASSRGLIQETQYF TGTGCCAGCAGCCGTGGACTCATACAAGAGACCCAGTACTTC
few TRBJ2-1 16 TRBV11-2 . CASSARGGFSYNEQFF TGTGCCAGCAGCGCCAGGGGCGGGTTTTCCTACAATGAGCAGTTCTTC
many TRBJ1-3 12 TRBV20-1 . CSAIARGNTIYF TGCAGTGCTATCGCCAGAGGGAACACCATATATTTT